These T cell receptor beta chains were read from a single sample in a study of blood T cell repertoires in COVID-19. Sequencing was performed with immunoSEQ multiplex PCR; in TCRdb, only in-frame clones are kept and a portion is missing. The sample yields about 300,000 clones, 85% to 90% seen once. The sequenced material came from PBMCs or T cells enriched from blood (not recorded which). These receptor sequences come from a man aged 25-45 years who had recovered from COVID-19. The conserved cysteine and the conserved F or W are not part of the CDR3 here. The order of the fields is CDR3 protein, V gene, clone size. Clone sizes are given selectively: once, few, many, or a class where the clone is expanded.

ATSPRGYSGANVLT | TRBV24-1 | .
ATRGRGAAEQF | TRBV7-9 | .
ASSEDGRGLGNTIY | TRBV2 | .
AWTGSKNIQY | TRBV30 | once
ASSLSLSGELF | TRBV5-1 | .
ASSPSPRARDRTDTQY | TRBV7-9 | .
ASTPTPSGTEAF | TRBV19 | .
ASSTARTGGPGETQY | TRBV28 | .
ASRTGENQPQH | TRBV12-3/TRBV12-4 | .
ATSERQPNTGELF | TRBV24-1 | .
ASSESETRVNEQY | TRBV10-1 | .
ASSPTGGIHEQY | TRBV19 | .
ASSSPQRGFYEQY | TRBV27 | .
ASSEGQGWATQY | TRBV2 | few
ASSLGWTDNTDTQY | TRBV7-9 | .
ASSVGQGFGQPQH | TRBV9 | few
ASSRNSGARTDTQY | TRBV19 | .
ASSPFRRDRGRETQY | TRBV28 | once
ASSIESGLSGNTIY | TRBV7-2 | .
ASSFHRGEPQH | TRBV7-2 | .
SARPGDT | TRBV20-1 | .
ASSFRSGDTEAF | TRBV5-1 | .
ASGDYNYGYT | TRBV2 | .
ASASSPNEQY | TRBV5-6 | .
ASSLGPGTANTGELF | TRBV5-1 | .
ASRRSATNEKLF | TRBV6-5 | .
ASSARTGGVETQY | TRBV9 | .
ASSGGTSGRRNEQF | TRBV28 | .
ASSRTVTVGYQETQY | TRBV5-4 | .
ATSRGRDSYGYT | TRBV15 | .
ASSRGQGRYTEAF | TRBV14 | .
ASSLGLAGSYNEQF | TRBV27 | once
ASSIDGGSGNTIY | TRBV19 | once
ATSRQGTQETQY | TRBV15 | .
ASSPQGTSGGSWADTQY | TRBV5-5 | .
ASSESETYGYT | TRBV10-1 | many
ASSQDRNQPQH | TRBV16 | .
ASSSGAKNIQY | TRBV7-9 | .
AISDPTVPNQPQH | TRBV10-3 | .
ASGPRFAGEQETQY | TRBV12-5 | .
ASSPPGRGSSPLH | TRBV18 | .
ATSDPKREKLF | TRBV24-1 | .
ASSANWNTEAF | TRBV10-1 | .
ASSIGLSGELF | TRBV19 | .
ASSLTSGSLADEQF | TRBV27 | many
ASSPHPDSRYSNQPQH | TRBV16 | .
AWSKVRGGGETQY | TRBV30 | once
ASSPWVGGGAQETQY | TRBV6-6 | once
ASSQEPSGGSNEQF | TRBV3-1/TRBV3-2 | .
ASSSLTGETNEKLF | TRBV19 | .
ASTPRAEETQY | TRBV28 | .
ASSQVPDRGAQH | TRBV4-1 | .